In this sample, the clone carrying this T cell receptor beta chain turned up a few times. This sample was taken from a study of blood T cell repertoires in COVID-19. Study details: Whether acute or convalescent, the COVID-19 samples came from the United States, Italy and Spain. T cells, B-cell-depleted T cells, or PBMCs supplied cDNA or gDNA.

Original processing methods: Reference gene primer amplification in the assay estimated nucleated cell counts. Libraries were prepared by immunoSEQ multiplex PCR; TCRdb keeps only in-frame clonotypes and omits some of them. V and J calls plus clone size are reproduced from that table; the DNA served to infer D and trimming. The sample lists 120,000 or so clones; over 75% were seen once. The source of this sequence is a woman aged 70-85 years with acute or convalescent COVID-19. Sequencing used peripheral blood.

The CDR3, as DNA: TGTGCCAGCAGCGACTACCGGGACAGGGGGAACACTGAAGCTTTCTTT. This translates into CASSDYRDRGNTEAFF. V is TRBV7-9 and J is TRBJ1-1; 10 bases fit TRBD1. Germline trimming cut 5 bases from V and 1 base from J; bases unmatched to any gene: 7. The CDR3 consists of 16 residues. CDR1 and CDR2 from the germline V gene are SEHNR and FQNEAQ (reference sequence).